The clone carrying this T cell receptor (beta chain) appeared a few times. The antigen remains undetermined. TCRdb redid the calling of the 5' RACE reads with MiXCR, one entry per CDR3 protein. Of approximately 74,000 distinct CDR3 sequences listed, approximately 7% are singletons. These data belong to a study of T cells after yellow fever vaccination. General observations from the study: Post-booster repertoires again held most primary-vaccination clones (about 96% CD4, roughly 89% CD8).

The V gene's germline CDR1 is SGHTA and CDR2 FQGNSA. This CDR3 has 14 residues. The J segment lost 3 bases and the V segment lost 2 bases, leaving 4 bases of the junction unmatched. Sequencing was performed on CD8+ T cells sorted from PBMCs, taken 5 days after the first yellow fever vaccination. The chain employs TRBV7-2 and TRBJ2-7; 7 bases fit TRBD2. The receptor was derived from a man aged 18 to 29 who received the YFV17D yellow fever vaccine. The CDR3 region has the DNA TGTGCCAGCAGCTTACGTGGGGGGGACTACGAGCAGTACTTC. Translation: CASSLRGGDYEQYF.